The present entry profiles one TCR beta chain with its context. The sample originates from a study of blood T cell repertoires in COVID-19. About the research overall: T cells, B-cell-depleted T cells, or PBMCs supplied cDNA or gDNA.

Original data processing: Reference gene primer amplification yielded estimated nucleated cell counts. The method was immunoSEQ multiplex PCR; TCRdb's version includes in-frame clones alone and lacks a portion of them. V and J calls and clone size are given by that table; D and trimming were obtained from the DNA. Of about 130,000 clones listed, around 80% are singletons. The length of the CDR3 is 16 residues. Germline V CDR1 and CDR2: SGHRS, YFSETQ. V gave up 4 bases and J gave up 0 bases; unmatched junction bases: 3. This rearrangement joins TRBV5-1 to TRBJ2-2, with 10 bases lining up with TRBD2. This sequence was found in a man between 65 and 85 years old with acute or convalescent COVID-19. Sequencing was carried out using peripheral blood. CDR3 nucleotide sequence: TGCGCCAGCAGCGGTAGCGGGGGGACGAACACCGGGGAGCTGTTTTTT. Its protein is CASSGSGGTNTGELFF.